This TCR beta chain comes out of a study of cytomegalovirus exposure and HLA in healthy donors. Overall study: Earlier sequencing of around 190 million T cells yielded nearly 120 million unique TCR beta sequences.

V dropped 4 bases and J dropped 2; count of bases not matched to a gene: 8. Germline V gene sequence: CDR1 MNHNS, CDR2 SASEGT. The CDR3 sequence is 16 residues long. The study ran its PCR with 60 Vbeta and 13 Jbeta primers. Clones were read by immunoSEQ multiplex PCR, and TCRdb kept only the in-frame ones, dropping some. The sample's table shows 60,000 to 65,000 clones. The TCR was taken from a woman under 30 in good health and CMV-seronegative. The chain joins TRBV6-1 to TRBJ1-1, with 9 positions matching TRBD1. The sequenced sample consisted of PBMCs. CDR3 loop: CASSVGQGPANTEAFF. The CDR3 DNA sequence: TGTGCCAGCAGTGTTGGACAGGGGCCCGCAAACACTGAAGCTTTCTTT.